The 21 T cell receptor beta chains reported below all come from one sample, sequenced in a study of cytomegalovirus exposure and HLA in healthy donors. Both 60 Vbeta primers and 13 Jbeta primers went into the PCR. The method was immunoSEQ multiplex PCR; TCRdb's version includes in-frame clones alone and lacks a portion of them. In the table there are around 130,000 clones, roughly 77% of which are singletons. Sequencing used PBMCs. These receptors were taken from a young man in good health and CMV-seronegative.

The chain uses TRBV6-6 and TRBJ1-5, with a possible D match to TRBD1 (6 bases). CDR3 length: 14 residues. CDR1 MNHNY and CDR2 SVGAGI come from the germline V gene (reference sequence). Trimming left V 2 bases short and J 2 bases short, with 7 bases between. The CDR3 DNA reads TGTGCCAGCAGTTACGAGGGGGGCAATCAGCCCCAGCATTTT. Its translation is CASSYEGGNQPQHF.

This chain links TRBV6-1 with TRBJ1-5; 7 bases are a match to TRBD1. Germline assignment: CDR1 MNHNS and CDR2 SASEGT. The J segment lost 3 bases and the V segment lost 6 bases, leaving 8 bases of the junction unmatched. The CDR3 consists of 15 residues. The CDR3 DNA is TGTGCCAGCAGCCCGGGACAGAGATACAATCAGCCCCAGCATTTT. It specifies CASSPGQRYNQPQHF.

This rearrangement joins TRBV2 to TRBJ2-7, with D maybe TRBD2 (5 bases). The germline V gene has CDR1 SNHLY and CDR2 FYNNEI. The CDR3 sequence is 12 residues long. With 7 bases removed from V and 3 bases from J, the gap between germline ends came to 10 bases. CDR3 coding DNA: TGTGCCAGCACGAGGGAGTTCTACGAGCAGTACTTC. As protein: CASTREFYEQYF.

Regarding this clone: One junction end does not reproduce the germline sequence, and a read error may be involved. Additional DNA sequences in this sample encode the identical CDR3. This rearrangement joins TRBV5-1 to TRBJ1-1, with D tentatively TRBD1 (5 bases). This CDR3 has 16 residues. Per germline, CDR1 SGHRS and CDR2 YFSETQ. The CDR3 DNA is TGCGCTAGCAGCTGTGGCCCTTTAGGGGCGGACACTGAAGCTTTCTTT. This sequence encodes CASSCGPLGADTEAFF.

This clone was found once. The CDR3: CASSLFGQGNTEAFF. Written as DNA, the CDR3 is TGTGCCAGCAGTTTATTCGGACAGGGGAACACTGAAGCTTTCTTT. The chain has TRBV28 and TRBJ1-1, with 8 bases that match TRBD1. Trimming took 1 base from V and 1 from J; bases not matched to a gene: 2. CDR1 MDHEN and CDR2 SYDVKM come from the germline V gene. This CDR3 spans 15 amino acids.

This chain links TRBV2 with TRBJ2-6; 7 nucleotides line up with TRBD1. Per germline, CDR1 SNHLY and CDR2 FYNNEI. The CDR3 is 17 residues long. V was clipped by 6 bases and J by 1 base; unmatched bases: 9. The chain's CDR3 is CASRTGTVRSGANVLTF. CDR3 coding DNA: TGTGCCAGCAGGACCGGGACAGTCAGATCTGGGGCCAACGTCCTGACTTTC.

The chain has TRBV9 and TRBJ1-4; TRBD1 is a possible D gene (5 bases). CDR3 length equals 13 residues. V dropped 4 bases and J dropped 7 bases, with 11 bases sitting between them. Germline loops: CDR1 SGDLS, CDR2 YYNGEE. CDR3 sequence reads: CASSRDRSEKLFF. CDR3 DNA: TGTGCCAGCAGCCGTGACAGAAGTGAAAAACTGTTTTTT.

A word on this clone: At one of its ends the junction is not consistent with the germline gene, which may arise from a read error. The V gene is TRBV5-1, the J gene TRBJ1-1; D is ambiguous. The germline V gene has CDR1 SGHRS and CDR2 YFSETQ. There are 15 residues in the CDR3. Written as DNA, the CDR3 is TGCGCCAGCATCTTGGCGCCAGGTCAGAACACTGAAGCTTTCTTT. This encodes CASILAPGQNTEAFF. Drawing the rest from reference TRBV5-1 and TRBJ1-1, the complete variable domain is KAGVTQTPRYLIKTRGQQVTLSCSPISGHRSVSWYQQTPGQGLQFLFEYFSETQRNKGNFPGRFSGRQFSNSRSEMNVSTLELGDSALYLCASILAPGQNTEAFFGQGTRLTVV.

J is TRBJ2-1 and V is TRBV7-2; 7 bases line up with TRBD2. The CDR3 covers 15 residues. Germline trimming cut 2 bases from V and 4 bases from J; bases unmatched to any gene: 5. Germline lookup yields CDR1 SGHTA and CDR2 FQGNSA. The CDR3 DNA reads as TGTGCCAGCAGCTTAATCGGGACTACTTACAATGAGCAGTTCTTC. Residues: CASSLIGTTYNEQFF.

This clone was seen a few times. V usage is TRBV28 and J usage is TRBJ2-1, with 10 bases fitting TRBD1. The CDR3 is 15 residues long. Trimming at V came to 5 bases and at J to 9 bases, leaving 10 bases not matched to a gene. Germline V lookup: CDR1 MDHEN, CDR2 SYDVKM. The DNA of the CDR3 is TGTGCCAGCAGTCGGACCAGGACAGGGGGTTTTGAGCAGTTCTTC. Residues: CASSRTRTGGFEQFF.

This clone was recorded once. The V gene is TRBV23-1, the J gene TRBJ2-7, with a tentative D call TRBD1 (6 bases). TRBV23-1 carries the ORF label, with uncertain function. With 0 bases removed from V and 1 base from J, the gap between germline ends came to 13 bases. CDR3 length: 16 residues. The CDR3 here is CASSQSWGRGSYEQYF. DNA of the CDR3: TGCGCCAGCAGTCAATCGTGGGGCAGGGGTTCCTACGAGCAGTACTTC.

This clone was counted between two and nine times. The chain carries TRBV6-6 and TRBJ2-2, with TRBD2 as a possible D gene (6 bases). This CDR3 is 16 amino acids long. Trimming shortened V by 6 bases and J by 6 bases, and 20 bases separated the two germline ends. Germline lookup yields CDR1 MNHNY and CDR2 SVGAGI (reference sequence). This CDR3 is CASSRPMAGIPGELFF. DNA of the CDR3: TGTGCCAGCAGCCGCCCGATGGCGGGGATCCCCGGGGAGCTGTTTTTT.

The V gene is TRBV4-1, the J gene TRBJ2-3; 15 nucleotides match TRBD2. In germline, CDR1 is MGHRA, CDR2 YSYEKL. V shed 5 bases, J shed 1 base, and the junction held 7 bases outside the gene matches. This CDR3 is built from 18 residues. Written as DNA, the CDR3 is TGCGCCAGCAGCTCCGGGACTAGCGGGGGGATTGGCACAGATACGCAGTATTTT. This codes for CASSSGTSGGIGTDTQYF.

This clone was recorded a few times. The V and J genes are TRBV28 and TRBJ2-5; 8 positions agree with TRBD2. The ends lost 6 bases at V and 5 bases at J; junction bases unmatched: 8. Germline V gene lookup returns CDR1 MDHEN and CDR2 SYDVKM. The CDR3 runs 14 residues. In nucleotides, the CDR3 is TGTGCCAGCAGACCGGGAGGGGTTGGGGAGACCCAGTACTTC. Translating gives CASRPGGVGETQYF.

In this sample, this clone turned up a few times. The J gene is TRBJ1-5, the V gene TRBV7-2; 7 bases line up with TRBD1. The CDR3 is 14 residues long. The junction had 4 bases not matched to a gene; V was cut back by 3 bases and J by 5 bases. Germline CDR1 SGHTA, CDR2 FQGNSA. The CDR3 reads CASSFWQGDQPQHF. CDR3 coding DNA: TGTGCCAGCAGCTTTTGGCAGGGGGATCAGCCCCAGCATTTT.

The chain combines TRBV27 with TRBJ1-2; tentative D call: TRBD1 (5 bases). V shed 3 bases and J shed 7 bases, with 12 bases lying between them. The CDR3 sequence is 13 residues long. Germline-derived CDR1 and CDR2 are MNHEY and SMNVEV (reference sequence). The CDR3 is CASSFSLGAGYTF. DNA of the CDR3: TGTGCCAGCAGTTTCAGTTTAGGGGCTGGCTACACCTTC.

This rearrangement joins TRBV30 to TRBJ2-1; TRBD2 agrees at 12 bases. In germline, CDR1 is GTSNPN, CDR2 SVGIG (reference sequence). This CDR3 is built from 14 residues. With 5 bases clipped from V and 2 bases from J, the junction kept 1 base outside the gene matches. CDR3: CAWGLAGPYNEQFF. The CDR3 bases are TGTGCCTGGGGACTAGCGGGACCCTACAATGAGCAGTTCTTC.

This clone was detected only a few times. This chain joins TRBV11-2 and TRBJ1-1; TRBD1 aligns across 7 bases. Per the germline V gene, CDR1 is SGHAT and CDR2 is FQNNGV. V was clipped by 5 bases and J by 10 bases; unmatched bases: 4. CDR3 length: 11 residues. CDR3 region: CASSATGAAFF. Written as DNA, the CDR3 is TGTGCCAGCAGCGCCACAGGGGCAGCTTTCTTT.

V usage is TRBV18 and J usage is TRBJ2-5, with 10 bases identical to TRBD1. Losses at the gene ends were 4 bases for V and 6 bases for J; bases not matched to a gene: 8. Germline V lookup: CDR1 KGHSH, CDR2 LQKENI. This CDR3 is built from 15 residues. CDR3: CASSQMTGGEKTQYF. The CDR3, as DNA: TGTGCCAGCTCACAAATGACAGGGGGCGAAAAGACCCAGTACTTC.

The chain uses TRBV6-5 and TRBJ1-2; 7 nucleotides align to TRBD1. Trimming cost V 6 bases and J 5 bases; bases outside gene matches: 6. CDR1 is MNHEY, CDR2 SVGAGI, per germline. The CDR3 totals 13 residues. The CDR3 protein is CASSLPQGYGYTF. In nucleotides, the CDR3 is TGTGCCAGCAGCTTACCACAGGGGTATGGCTACACCTTC.

This clone was observed once. The chain has TRBV7-3 and TRBJ1-5, with 7 positions matching TRBD1. Germline V lookup: CDR1 SGHTA, CDR2 FQGTGA. This CDR3 region has 14 residues. J was trimmed by 3 bases and V by 3 bases; bases with no gene match: 2. CDR3 loop: CASSLGQTNQPQHF. CDR3 bases: TGTGCCAGCAGCTTGGGACAGACCAATCAGCCCCAGCATTTT.